This T cell receptor (beta chain) was identified during a study of cytomegalovirus exposure and HLA in healthy donors (dated by TCRdb to about 2017). Context from the whole study: According to a later analysis, the approximately 120 validation repertoires were produced on the same platform as the roughly 600 repertoires of the first cohort. The aim of the study was to test whether cataloging public T cell receptors could identify signatures of past pathogen exposure. In addition to the first cohort of approximately 650 subjects, a separate validation cohort of around 110 different subjects was used. The study combined high-throughput TCR immunosequencing, statistical association of individual TCRs with disease status, and machine learning to predict cytomegalovirus infection status.

Donors formed part of the validation cohort, which comprised over a hundred subjects and was distinct from the first cohort of 550 to 850 subjects. For this clone: Its antigen target is currently unknown. Per-base quality was not reported, and no clone a single base away is much larger than it.

General conclusions and limits of the study: The authors suggested that the approach could potentially be generalized to other disease states and immunological phenotypes. Three of the identified cytomegalovirus-associated TCR beta chains were confirmed in vitro to be specific for cytomegalovirus antigens. While some public TCRs were present in many individuals, most TCR sequences turned up only very rarely across donors. The classifier was reported to diagnose cytomegalovirus status with high specificity and sensitivity in both the original and validation cohorts. Of the cluster scores, 85% to 95% were above 0 in a later analysis, which found that TCRs clustered in the first cohort also tended to co-occur in the approximately 130 validation repertoires. A later analysis lacked HLA typing for the validation cohort, so it scored co-occurrence in that cohort across all 110 or so repertoires. In the study, around 160 TCR beta chains were listed as associated with cytomegalovirus.

The receptor library was made with the immunoSEQ multiplex PCR assay. The study's own analysis went as follows. A statistical classification framework was built to diagnose cytomegalovirus status from the catalog of TCR beta chain sequences. TCRdb took over this immuneACCESS table, retaining in-frame rearrangements with V and J assigned. Such tables are incomplete; in checked studies, under half of the missing clones stem from an unresolved V gene, and the remainder is unexplained. V and J calls and clone size are given by that table; D and trimming were obtained from the DNA. Here the sample has 150,000 to 200,000 clones; about 89% occur a single time. About 2.5% of the sample is held by the ten biggest clonotypes. Sequencing was carried out using PBMCs. This receptor was taken from a man aged 18 to 35 in good health and CMV-seropositive.

The bases read TGTGCCAGCAGAGCCCATTCCCCGGGACAGGAGGCCGCTTTCTTT. Its translation is CASRAHSPGQEAAFF. Here the chain combines TRBV27 and TRBJ1-1, and 8 junctional nucleotides match TRBD1. V loses 6 bases at its end and J loses 11 bases; junction bases beyond the gene matches: 17. The CDR3, from cysteine to phenylalanine, totals 15 residues. This entry keeps only the CDR3 DNA: 45 bases, framed from base 1. Per the germline V gene (reference sequence), MNHEY is the CDR1 and SMNVEV is the CDR2.